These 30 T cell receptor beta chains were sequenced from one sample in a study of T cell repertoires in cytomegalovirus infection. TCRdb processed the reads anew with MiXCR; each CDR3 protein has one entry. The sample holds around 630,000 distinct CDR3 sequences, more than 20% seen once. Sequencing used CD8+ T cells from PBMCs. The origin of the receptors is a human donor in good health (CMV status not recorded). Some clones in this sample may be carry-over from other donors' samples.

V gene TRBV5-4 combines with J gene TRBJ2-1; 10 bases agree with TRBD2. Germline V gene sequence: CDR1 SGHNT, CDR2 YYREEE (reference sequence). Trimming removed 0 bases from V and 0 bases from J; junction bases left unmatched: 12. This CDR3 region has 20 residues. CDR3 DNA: TGTGCCAGCAGCTTGGAGCTAGCTAGCGGGGGCCTCCTCTCCTACAATGAGCAGTTCTTC. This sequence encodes CASSLELASGGLLSYNEQFF.

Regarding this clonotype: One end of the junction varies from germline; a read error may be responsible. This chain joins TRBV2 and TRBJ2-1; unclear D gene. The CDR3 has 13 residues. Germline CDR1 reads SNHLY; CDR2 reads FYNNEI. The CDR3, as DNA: TGTGTCAGCAGAAGAAGGGAAGACAATGAGCAGTTCTTC. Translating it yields CVSRRREDNEQFF.

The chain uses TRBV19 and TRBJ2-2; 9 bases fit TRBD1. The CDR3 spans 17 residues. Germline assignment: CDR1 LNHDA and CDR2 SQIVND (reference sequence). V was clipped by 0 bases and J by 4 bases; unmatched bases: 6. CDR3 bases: TGTGCCAGTAGTATAGACCACCGGACAGGGGTCACCGGGGAGCTGTTTTTT. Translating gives CASSIDHRTGVTGELFF.

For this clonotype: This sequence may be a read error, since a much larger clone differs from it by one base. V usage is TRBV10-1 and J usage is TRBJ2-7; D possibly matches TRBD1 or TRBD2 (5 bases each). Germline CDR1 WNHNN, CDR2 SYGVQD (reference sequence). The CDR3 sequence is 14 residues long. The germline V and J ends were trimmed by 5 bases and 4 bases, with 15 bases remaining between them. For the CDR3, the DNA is TGCGCCAGCAGTCCGGGACGGGGTCTGTACGAGCAGTACTTC. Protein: CASSPGRGLYEQYF.

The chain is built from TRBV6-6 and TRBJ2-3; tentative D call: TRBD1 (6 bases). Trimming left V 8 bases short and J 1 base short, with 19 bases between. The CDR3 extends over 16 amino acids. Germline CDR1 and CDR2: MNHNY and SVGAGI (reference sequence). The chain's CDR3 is CASSPNPQGRTDTQYF. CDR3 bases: TGTGCCAGCTCTCCCAACCCACAGGGTCGCACAGATACGCAGTATTTT.

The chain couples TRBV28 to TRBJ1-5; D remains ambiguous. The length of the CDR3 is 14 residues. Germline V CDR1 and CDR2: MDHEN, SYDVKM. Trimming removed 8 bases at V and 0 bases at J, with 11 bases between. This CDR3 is CASCGPDSNQPQHF. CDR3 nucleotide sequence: TGTGCCAGCTGCGGGCCGGATAGCAATCAGCCCCAGCATTTT.

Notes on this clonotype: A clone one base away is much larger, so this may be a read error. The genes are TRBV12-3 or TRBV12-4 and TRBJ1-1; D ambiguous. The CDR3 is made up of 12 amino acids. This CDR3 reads CANSFSLTEAFF. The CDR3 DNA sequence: TGTGCCAACAGTTTTTCCCTTACTGAAGCTTTCTTT.

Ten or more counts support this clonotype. The CDR3 coding sequence is TGTGCCAGCAGGAAGGACAGGAGCTCCTACAATGAGCAGTTCTTC. This gives the protein CASRKDRSSYNEQFF. The rearrangement links TRBV7-8 to TRBJ2-1; TRBD1 matches 7 bases. The germline gives CDR1 SGHVS, CDR2 FQNEAQ. The CDR3 consists of 15 residues. With 6 bases clipped from V and 0 bases from J, the junction kept 5 bases outside the gene matches.

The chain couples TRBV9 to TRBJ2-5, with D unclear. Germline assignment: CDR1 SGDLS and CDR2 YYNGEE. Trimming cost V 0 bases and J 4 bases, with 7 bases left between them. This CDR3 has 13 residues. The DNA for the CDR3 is TGTGCCAGCAGCGTAGTACTCGGAGAGACCCAGTACTTC. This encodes CASSVVLGETQYF.

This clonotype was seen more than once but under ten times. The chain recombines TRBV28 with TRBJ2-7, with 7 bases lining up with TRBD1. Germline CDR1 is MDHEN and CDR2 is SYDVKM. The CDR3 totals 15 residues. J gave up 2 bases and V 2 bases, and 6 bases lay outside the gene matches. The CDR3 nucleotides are TGTGCCAGCAGTTTAAGGTCGGACAGGCCCTACGAGCAGTACGTC. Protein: CASSLRSDRPYEQYV.

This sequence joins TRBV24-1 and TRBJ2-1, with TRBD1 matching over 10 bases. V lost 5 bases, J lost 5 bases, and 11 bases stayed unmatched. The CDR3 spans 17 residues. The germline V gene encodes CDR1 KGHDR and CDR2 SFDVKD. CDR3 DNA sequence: TGTGCCACCAGTGTCCTCCCCGGGACAGGGGAGAACAATGAGCAGTTCTTC. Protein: CATSVLPGTGENNEQFF.

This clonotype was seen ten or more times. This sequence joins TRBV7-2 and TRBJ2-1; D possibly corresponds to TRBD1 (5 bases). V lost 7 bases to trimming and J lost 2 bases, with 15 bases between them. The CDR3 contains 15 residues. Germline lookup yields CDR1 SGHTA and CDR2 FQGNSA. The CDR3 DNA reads TGTGCCAGCACCCCGAGCTGGGGCCCCTACAATGAGCAGTTCTTC. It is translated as CASTPSWGPYNEQFF. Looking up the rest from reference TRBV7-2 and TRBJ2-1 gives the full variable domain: GAGVSQSPSNKVTEKGKDVELRCDPISGHTALYWYRQSLGQGLEFLIYFQGNSAPDKSGLPSDRFSAERTGGSVSTLTIQRTQQEDSAVYLCASTPSWGPYNEQFFGPGTRLTVL.

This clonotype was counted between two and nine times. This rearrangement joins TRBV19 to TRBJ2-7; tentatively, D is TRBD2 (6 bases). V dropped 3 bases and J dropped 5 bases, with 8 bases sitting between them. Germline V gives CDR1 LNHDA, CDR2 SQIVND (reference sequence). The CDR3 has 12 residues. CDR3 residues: CASSIWGDEQYF. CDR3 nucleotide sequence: TGTGCCAGTAGTATCTGGGGGGACGAGCAGTACTTC.

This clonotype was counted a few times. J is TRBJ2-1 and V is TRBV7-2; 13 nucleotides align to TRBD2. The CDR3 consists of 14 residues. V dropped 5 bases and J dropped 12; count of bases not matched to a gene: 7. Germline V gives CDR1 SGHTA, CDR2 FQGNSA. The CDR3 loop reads CASSQGLAGRGQFF. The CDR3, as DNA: TGTGCCAGCAGCCAGGGACTAGCGGGGAGGGGGCAGTTCTTC. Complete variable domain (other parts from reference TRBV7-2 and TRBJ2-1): GAGVSQSPSNKVTEKGKDVELRCDPISGHTALYWYRQSLGQGLEFLIYFQGNSAPDKSGLPSDRFSAERTGGSVSTLTIQRTQQEDSAVYLCASSQGLAGRGQFFGPGTRLTVL.

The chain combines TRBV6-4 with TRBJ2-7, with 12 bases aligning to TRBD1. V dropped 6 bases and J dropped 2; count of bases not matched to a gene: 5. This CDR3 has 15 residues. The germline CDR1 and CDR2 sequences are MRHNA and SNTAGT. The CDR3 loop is CASRAGTGGPYEQYV. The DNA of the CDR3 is TGTGCCAGCAGAGCCGGGACAGGGGGCCCCTACGAGCAGTACGTC.

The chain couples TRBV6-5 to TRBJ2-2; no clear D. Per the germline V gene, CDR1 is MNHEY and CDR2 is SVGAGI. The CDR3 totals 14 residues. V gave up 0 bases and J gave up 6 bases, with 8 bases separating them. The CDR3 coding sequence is TGTGCCAGCAGTTACTCGATTGGGTCCGGGGAGCTGTTTTTT. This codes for CASSYSIGSGELFF.

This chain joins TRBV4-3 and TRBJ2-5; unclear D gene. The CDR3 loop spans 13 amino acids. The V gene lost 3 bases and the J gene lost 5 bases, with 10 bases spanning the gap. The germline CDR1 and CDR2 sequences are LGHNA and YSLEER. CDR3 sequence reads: CASSHSNGETQYF. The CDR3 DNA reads TGCGCCAGCAGCCACTCAAATGGGGAGACCCAGTACTTC.

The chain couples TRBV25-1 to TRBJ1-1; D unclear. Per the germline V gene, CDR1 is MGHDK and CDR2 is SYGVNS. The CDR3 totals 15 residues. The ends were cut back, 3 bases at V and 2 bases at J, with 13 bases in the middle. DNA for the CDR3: TGTGCCAGCAGTGAGTGGAGAGGACCCAACACTGAAGCTTTCTTT. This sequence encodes CASSEWRGPNTEAFF. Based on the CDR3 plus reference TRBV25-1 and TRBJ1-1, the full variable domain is EADIYQTPRYLVIGTGKKITLECSQTMGHDKMYWYQQDPGMELHLIHYSYGVNSTEKGDLSSESTVSRIRTEHFPLTLESARPSHTSQYLCASSEWRGPNTEAFFGQGTRLTVV.

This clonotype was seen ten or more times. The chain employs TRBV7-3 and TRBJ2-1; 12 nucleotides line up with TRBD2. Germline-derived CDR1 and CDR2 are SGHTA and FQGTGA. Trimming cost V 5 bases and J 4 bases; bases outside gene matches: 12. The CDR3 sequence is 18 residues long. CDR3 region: CASSQSYTSGGIYNEQFF. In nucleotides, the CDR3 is TGTGCCAGCAGCCAATCTTACACTAGCGGGGGGATATACAATGAGCAGTTCTTC.

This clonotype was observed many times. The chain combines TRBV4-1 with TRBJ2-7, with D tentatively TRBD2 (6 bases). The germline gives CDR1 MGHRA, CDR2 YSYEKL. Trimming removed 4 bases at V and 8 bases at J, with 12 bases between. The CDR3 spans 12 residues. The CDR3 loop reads CASSPGTQKQYF. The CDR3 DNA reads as TGCGCCAGCAGCCCCGGGACTCAAAAGCAGTACTTC.

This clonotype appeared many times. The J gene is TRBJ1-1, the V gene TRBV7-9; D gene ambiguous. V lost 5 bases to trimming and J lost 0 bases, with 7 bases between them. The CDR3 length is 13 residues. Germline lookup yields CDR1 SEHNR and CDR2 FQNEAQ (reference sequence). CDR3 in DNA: TGTGCCAGCAGCCCCCGGGTGAACACTGAAGCTTTCTTT. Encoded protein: CASSPRVNTEAFF.

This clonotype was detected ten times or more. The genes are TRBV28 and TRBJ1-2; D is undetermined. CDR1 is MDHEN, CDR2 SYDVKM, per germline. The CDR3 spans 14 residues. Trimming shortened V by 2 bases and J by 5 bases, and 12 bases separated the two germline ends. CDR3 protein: CASSLREVGYGYTF. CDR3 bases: TGTGCCAGCAGTTTAAGGGAAGTAGGTTATGGCTACACCTTC.

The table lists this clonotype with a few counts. The CDR3 protein is CASSLSPTSGGRETQYF. Here the CDR3 DNA reads TGTGCCAGCAGCTTAAGTCCCACTAGCGGGGGAAGGGAGACCCAGTACTTC. This sequence joins TRBV7-3 and TRBJ2-5; 11 bases line up with TRBD2. The CDR3 runs 17 residues. Losses at the gene ends were 1 base for V and 5 bases for J; bases not matched to a gene: 9. Germline V gives CDR1 SGHTA, CDR2 FQGTGA.

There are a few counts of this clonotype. The DNA of the CDR3 is TGTGCCAGCAGCCAACAATACAGGGGTGACACCGGGGAGCTGTTTTTT. It yields the protein CASSQQYRGDTGELFF. This chain joins TRBV14 and TRBJ2-2; 7 nucleotides agree with TRBD1. Germline V gives CDR1 SGHDN, CDR2 FVKESK. Germline trimming cut 2 bases from V and 3 bases from J; bases unmatched to any gene: 6. The CDR3 sequence is 16 residues long.

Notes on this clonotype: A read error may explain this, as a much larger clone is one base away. The CDR3 nucleotides read TGTGTCAGCAGTACACTCCAACAGTCTGGCAAAAACATTCAGTACTTC. This translates into CVSSTLQQSGKNIQYF. The chain employs TRBV28 and TRBJ2-4; D not certain. The V gene's germline CDR1 is MDHEN and CDR2 SYDVKM. This CDR3 has 16 residues.

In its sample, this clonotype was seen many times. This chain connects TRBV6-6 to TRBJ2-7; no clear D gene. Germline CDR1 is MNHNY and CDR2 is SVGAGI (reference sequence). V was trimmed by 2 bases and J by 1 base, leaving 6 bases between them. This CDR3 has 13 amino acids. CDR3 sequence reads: CASSYLGSYEQYF. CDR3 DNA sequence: TGTGCCAGCAGTTACCTGGGGTCCTACGAGCAGTACTTC.

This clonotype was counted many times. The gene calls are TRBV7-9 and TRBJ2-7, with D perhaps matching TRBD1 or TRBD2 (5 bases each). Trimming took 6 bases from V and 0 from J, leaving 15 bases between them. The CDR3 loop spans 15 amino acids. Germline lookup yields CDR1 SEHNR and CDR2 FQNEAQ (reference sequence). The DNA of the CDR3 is TGTGCCAGCAGTCCCCCCCGTGGGGGCTCCTACGAGCAGTACTTC. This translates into CASSPPRGGSYEQYF.

The DNA for the CDR3 is TGTGCCAGCAGCTCGGTGGGGAGACCCCTCCACTTT. Translating it yields CASSSVGRPLHF. The J gene is TRBJ1-6, the V gene TRBV7-9, with D unclear. With 4 bases removed from V and 12 bases from J, the gap between germline ends came to 10 bases. There are 12 residues in the CDR3. Germline V lookup: CDR1 SEHNR, CDR2 FQNEAQ (reference sequence).

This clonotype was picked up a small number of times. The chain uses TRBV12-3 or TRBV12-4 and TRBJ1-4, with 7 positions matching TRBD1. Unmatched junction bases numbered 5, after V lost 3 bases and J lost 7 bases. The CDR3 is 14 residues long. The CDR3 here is CASSFLQGVEKLFF. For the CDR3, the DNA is TGTGCCAGCAGTTTCTTGCAGGGGGTTGAAAAACTGTTTTTT.

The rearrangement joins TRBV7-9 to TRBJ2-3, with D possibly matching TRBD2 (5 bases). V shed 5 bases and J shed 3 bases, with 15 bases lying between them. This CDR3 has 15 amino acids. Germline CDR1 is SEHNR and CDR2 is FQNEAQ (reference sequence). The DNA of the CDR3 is TGTGCCAGCAGCCTAACTAGTCTTGAGACAGATACGCAGTATTTT. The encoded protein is CASSLTSLETDTQYF.